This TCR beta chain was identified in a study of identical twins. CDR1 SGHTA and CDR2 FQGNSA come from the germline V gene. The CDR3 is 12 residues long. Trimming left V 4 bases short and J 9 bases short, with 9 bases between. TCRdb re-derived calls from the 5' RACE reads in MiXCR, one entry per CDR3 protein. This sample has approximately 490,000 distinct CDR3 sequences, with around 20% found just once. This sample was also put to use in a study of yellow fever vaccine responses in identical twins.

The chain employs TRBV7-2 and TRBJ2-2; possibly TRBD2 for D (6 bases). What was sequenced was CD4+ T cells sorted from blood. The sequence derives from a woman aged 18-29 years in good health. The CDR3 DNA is TGTGCCAGCAGCTGGGGGGTCCGGGAGCTGTTTTTT. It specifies CASSWGVRELFF.